One sample yielded the 8 T cell receptor beta chains listed below, sequenced in a study of blood T cell repertoires in COVID-19. Measured with immunoSEQ multiplex PCR; TCRdb has only the in-frame clones, and not every one. The sample lists over 400,000 clones; 85% to 90% were seen once. The sequencing input was peripheral blood. These receptors all stem from a woman aged 45-59 years with COVID-19, enrolled during active disease.

The chain joins TRBV14 to TRBJ1-2; TRBD1 matches 10 bases. This CDR3 spans 13 amino acids. The germline gives CDR1 SGHDN, CDR2 FVKESK. Trimming took 4 bases from V and 12 from J; bases not matched to a gene: 8. The CDR3 nucleotides are TGTGCCAGCAGCCTTACCGGGACAGGGGCCAACACCTTC. This codes for CASSLTGTGANTF. Based on the CDR3 plus reference TRBV14 and TRBJ1-2, the full variable domain is EAGVTQFPSHSVIEKGQTVTLRCDPISGHDNLYWYRRVMGKEIKFLLHFVKESKQDESGMPNNRFLAERTGGTYSTLKVQPAELEDSGVYFCASSLTGTGANTFGSGTRLTVV.

The chain has TRBV15 and TRBJ1-5; D call uncertain. The CDR3 is 19 residues long. Germline V CDR1 and CDR2: LNHNV, YYDKDF (reference sequence). Trimming left V 0 bases short and J 0 bases short, with 18 bases between. CDR3 nucleotides: TGTGCCACCAGCAGAGATGCCCTTATCGGGGATTATAGCAATCAGCCCCAGCATTTT. This gives the protein CATSRDALIGDYSNQPQHF.

This clone showed up just once. The rearrangement links TRBV11-3 to TRBJ2-1; D might be TRBD2 (7 bases). CDR3 size: 14 residues. CDR1 and CDR2 (germline): SGHNT, YENEEA. The V end was cut by 5 bases, the J end by 9 bases, with 17 bases between. The CDR3 nucleotides read TGTGCCAGCAGCGCGCACGGGGGGCGCAGTGAGCAGTTCTTC. As protein: CASSAHGGRSEQFF.

The chain carries TRBV9 and TRBJ1-5, with no clear D. With 4 bases removed from V and 2 bases from J, the gap between germline ends came to 10 bases. The CDR3 consists of 14 residues. From germline, CDR1 is SGDLS and CDR2 YYNGEE. CDR3 nucleotides: TGTGCCAGCAGCATGCTGGAGGGCAATCAGCCCCAGCATTTT. It encodes CASSMLEGNQPQHF.

This chain uses TRBV10-2 with TRBJ1-2; TRBD1 matches 7 bases. This CDR3 is built from 14 residues. Germline lookup yields CDR1 WSHSY and CDR2 SAAADI. V lost 2 bases, J lost 3 bases, and 3 bases stayed unmatched. This chain's CDR3 is CASSETGQDYGYTF. The CDR3 DNA is TGCGCCAGCAGTGAGACAGGACAGGACTATGGCTACACCTTC.

The gene calls are TRBV18 and TRBJ1-2; 7 bases are shared with TRBD1. The CDR3 is 13 amino acids. With V trimmed by 3 bases and J by 4 bases, 2 bases remained unmatched. Germline assignment: CDR1 KGHSH and CDR2 LQKENI. The CDR3 coding sequence is TGTGCCAGCTCACCGGACAGGTTCTATGGCTACACCTTC. Its translation is CASSPDRFYGYTF.

The gene calls are TRBV5-4 and TRBJ1-2; no firm D call. With 0 bases removed from V and 1 base from J, the gap between germline ends came to 10 bases. There are 15 residues in the CDR3. The V gene's germline CDR1 is SGHNT and CDR2 YYREEE (reference sequence). The DNA of the CDR3 is TGTGCCAGCAGCTTGGATCCCCAGGTTAACTATGGCTACACCTTC. This translates into CASSLDPQVNYGYTF. Looking up the rest from reference TRBV5-4 and TRBJ1-2 gives the full variable domain: ETGVTQSPTHLIKTRGQQVTLRCSSQSGHNTVSWYQQALGQGPQFIFQYYREEENGRGNFPPRFSGLQFPNYSSELNVNALELDDSALYLCASSLDPQVNYGYTFGSGTRLTVV.

V is TRBV24-1 and J is TRBJ1-1; the match to TRBD1 covers 9 bases. Trimming removed 4 bases from V and 10 bases from J; junction bases left unmatched: 15. CDR1 and CDR2 from the germline V gene are KGHDR and SFDVKD. The CDR3 loop spans 16 amino acids. CDR3 region: CATSDAGQGPRSGAFF. The CDR3 DNA reads as TGTGCCACCAGTGACGCCGGACAGGGGCCCCGCAGTGGAGCTTTCTTT.